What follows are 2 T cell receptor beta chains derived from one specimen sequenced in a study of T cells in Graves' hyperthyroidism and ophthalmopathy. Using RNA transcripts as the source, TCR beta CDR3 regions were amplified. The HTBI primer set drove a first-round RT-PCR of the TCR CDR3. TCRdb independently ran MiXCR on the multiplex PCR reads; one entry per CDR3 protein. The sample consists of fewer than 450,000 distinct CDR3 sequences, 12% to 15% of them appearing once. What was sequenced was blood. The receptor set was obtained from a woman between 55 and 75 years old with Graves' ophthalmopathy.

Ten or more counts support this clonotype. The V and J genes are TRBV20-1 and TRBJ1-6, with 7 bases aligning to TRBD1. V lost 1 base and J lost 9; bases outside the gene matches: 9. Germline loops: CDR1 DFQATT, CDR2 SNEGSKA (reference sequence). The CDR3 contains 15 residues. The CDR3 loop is CSARVWGTDSSPLHF. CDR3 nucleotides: TGCAGTGCTAGAGTGTGGGGGACAGATAGTTCACCCCTCCACTTT.

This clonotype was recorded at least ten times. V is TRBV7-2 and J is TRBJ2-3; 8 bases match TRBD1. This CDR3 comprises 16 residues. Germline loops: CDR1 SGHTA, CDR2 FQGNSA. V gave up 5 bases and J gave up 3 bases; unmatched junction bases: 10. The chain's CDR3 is CASSRWTGISTDTQYF. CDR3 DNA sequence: TGTGCCAGCAGCCGATGGACAGGGATTAGTACAGATACGCAGTATTTT.